This T cell receptor beta chain was retrieved from a study of T cells in Graves' hyperthyroidism and ophthalmopathy (dated by TCRdb to about 2019). The study in broad terms: Peripheral blood samples were taken at the time of initial diagnosis, prior to any treatment. Prospective prediction of ophthalmopathy was tested in an independent validation cohort of fewer than 20 hyperthyroidism patients and 15 to 17 patients who later progressed to ophthalmopathy. In addition, the study compared T-cell repertoires in thyroid tissue and in blood from a handful of Graves' hyperthyroidism patients. According to the paper, TCR Vbeta CDR3 sequencing was carried out on over 130 peripheral blood samples, which came from some 41 ophthalmopathy, about 75 hyperthyroidism and roughly 17 progressor patients. To identify TCR V-J signatures that set the groups apart, the researchers used a discovery cohort of 100 patients, made up of 40 to 45 with Graves' ophthalmopathy and 57 with stable Graves' hyperthyroidism. Once sampling was done, hyperthyroidism patients were given methimazole at a starting dose of 30 mg daily, whereas ophthalmopathy patients were given high-dose intravenous methylprednisolone. The roughly 99 discovery patients were divided at random into training and test sets in a 7:3 ratio. What the study reported, not specific to this receptor: Blood samples also contained most of the expanded thyroid clonotypes (frequency above 0.001), which suggests that blood repertoires may reflect thyroid immune responses. A model built on a 13 V-J signature distinguished ophthalmopathy from stable hyperthyroidism, reaching around 90% sensitivity and around 82% specificity in cross-validation and 80%/75% in testing. In validation, progression to ophthalmopathy was predicted by the model with 70.59% sensitivity and 72.22% specificity, a median of approximately 7.1 months before onset. Sample size was not statistically predetermined, and blinding of investigators to group allocation was not performed.

Ophthalmopathy patients had moderately to severely active disease, with a Clinical Activity Score of 3 or more, a NOSPECS grade of 4 or more, and a disease duration of less than 3 months. Any patient with an uncontrolled infection, another autoimmune disease, pregnancy or lactation was excluded. Diagnoses were established on the basis of clinical symptoms, serum thyroxine and TRAb, thyroid ultrasound, and orbital computed tomography. PBMCs were isolated from approximately 10 ml of fresh peripheral blood by Ficoll-Paque density gradient centrifugation. Total RNA was extracted using Trizol reagent, and RNA quality was assessed on an Agilent 2100 Bioanalyzer. TCR beta CDR3 regions were amplified from RNA transcripts. For the first round of RT-PCR on the TCR CDR3, the HTBI primer set was used together with the Qiagen OneStep RT-PCR kit. The libraries were constructed in a second round of multiplex PCR and then size-selected and purified. The libraries were sequenced on an Illumina HiSeq2000 using paired-end 100 bp reads. In the paper's pipeline: SOAPnuke was used to process the raw data, with reads discarded if the reads contained adapters or uncalled bases, had a mean Phred below 15, or lacked an exact constant-primer or identifier match. High-quality paired reads were merged using COPE v1.2.5, and each unique nucleotide sequence was defined as a clonotype. Clonotypes were aligned to IMGT TRBV, TRBD and TRBJ reference segments using MiTCR v1.1. The analysis was restricted to V-J combinations with a frequency above 0.0001, which together covered 99.2% of the repertoires. The TCS score was defined as F50 (clonal expansion) divided by E x V (chaos), with BLOSUM62-based TCRdist calculated between CDR3 peptides within each V-J. Welch's t-statistics and random forest reduced roughly 540 V-J features to roughly 13, which were used in a naive Bayes classifier (R e1071). The public reads were run again by TCRdb, first through fastp at Q25 and then through MiXCR, and only productive beta chains were kept. Entries are consolidated by CDR3 protein sequence, retaining the most common genes and DNA. The V and J calls and clone size are TCRdb's, not the authors'. This sample is represented by fewer than 650,000 distinct CDR3 sequences; 13% to 15% of them were singletons. Jointly, the top ten make up roughly 7% of the sample.

In the germline V gene, CDR1 corresponds to KGHSY and CDR2 to FQNENV. There are 16 amino acids in the CDR3, from cysteine to phenylalanine inclusive. The kept DNA is CDR3 alone, 48 bases in frame from the first base. Cut back by 1 base and 8 bases, the V and J ends lie 18 bases apart. This clonotype has ten or more counts. What this receptor recognizes is not known. Base quality data are lacking; no much larger clone is found one base away. The sequencing input was blood. The clonotype comes from a woman aged 18-29 years with Graves' ophthalmopathy. The chain links TRBV16 with TRBJ1-5; a tentative D call is TRBD1 (6 bases match). CDR3 region: CASSQFRSYREEPQHF. The sequence in DNA is TGTGCCAGCAGCCAATTCCGCTCCTACAGGGAGGAGCCCCAGCATTTT.